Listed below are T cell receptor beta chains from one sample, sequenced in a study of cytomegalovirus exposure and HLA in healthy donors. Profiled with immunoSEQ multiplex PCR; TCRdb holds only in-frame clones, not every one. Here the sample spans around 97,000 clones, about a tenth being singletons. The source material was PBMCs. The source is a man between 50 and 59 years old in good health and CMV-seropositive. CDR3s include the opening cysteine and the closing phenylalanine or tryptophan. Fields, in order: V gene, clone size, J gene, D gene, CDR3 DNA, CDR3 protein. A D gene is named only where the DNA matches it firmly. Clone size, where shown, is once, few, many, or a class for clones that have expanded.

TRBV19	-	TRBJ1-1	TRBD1	TGTGCCAGTGACAGGGGGCGGACTAAGGAGCCTGAAGCTTTCTTT	CASDRGRTKEPEAFF
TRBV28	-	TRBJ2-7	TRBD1	TGTGCCAGCAGTTTATTCGGTGGTAGTCGGGACAGGGACGTCTCCGAGCAGTACTTC	CASSLFGGSRDRDVSEQYF
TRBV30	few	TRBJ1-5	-	TGTGCCTGGACCTCGGGACACTCCAATCAGCCCCAGCATTTT	CAWTSGHSNQPQHF
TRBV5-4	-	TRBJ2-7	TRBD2	TGTGCCAGCAGCTCCAAGCGGGAGTTAACCTACGAGCAGTACTTC	CASSSKRELTYEQYF
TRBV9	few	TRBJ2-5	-	TGTGCCAGCAGCGTAGGACAGCAAGAGACCCAGTACTTC	CASSVGQQETQYF
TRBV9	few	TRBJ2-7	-	TGTGCCAGCAGCTCCCGGGGAGAACATGCTTACGAGCAGTACTTC	CASSSRGEHAYEQYF
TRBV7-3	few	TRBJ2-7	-	TGTGCCAGCAGCCCCGTCGCAGTCCCCTTTTACGAGCAGTACTTC	CASSPVAVPFYEQYF
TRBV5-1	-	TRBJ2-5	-	TGCGCCAGCAGCTTAGAAGTATCGGGGGATGAGACCCAGTACTTC	CASSLEVSGDETQYF
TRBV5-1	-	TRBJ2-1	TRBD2	TGCGCCAGCAGCCCGAGCCCCTTAGCGGGAGGTTACAATGAGCAGTTCTTC	CASSPSPLAGGYNEQFF
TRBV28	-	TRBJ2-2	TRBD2	TGTGCCAGCAGTTCCCCGACTGCGGGAGATCCGTACACCGGGGAGCTGTTTTTT	CASSSPTAGDPYTGELFF